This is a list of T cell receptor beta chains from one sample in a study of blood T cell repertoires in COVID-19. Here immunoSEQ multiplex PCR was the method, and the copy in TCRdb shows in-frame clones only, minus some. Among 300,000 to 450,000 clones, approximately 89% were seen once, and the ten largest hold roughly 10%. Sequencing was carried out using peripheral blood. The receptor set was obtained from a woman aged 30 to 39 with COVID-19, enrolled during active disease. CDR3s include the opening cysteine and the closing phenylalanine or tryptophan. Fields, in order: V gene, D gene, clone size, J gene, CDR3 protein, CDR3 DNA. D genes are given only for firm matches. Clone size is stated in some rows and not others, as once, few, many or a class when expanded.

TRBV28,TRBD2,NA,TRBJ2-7,CASKLAGLNYEQYF,TGTGCCAGCAAGCTAGCGGGACTTAACTACGAGCAGTACTTC
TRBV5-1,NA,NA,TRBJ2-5,CASSLAPTDQETQYF,TGCGCCAGCAGCTTGGCCCCGACAGACCAAGAGACCCAGTACTTC
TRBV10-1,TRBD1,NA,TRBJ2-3,CASNSGTVSTDTQYF,TGCGCCAGCAATTCCGGGACAGTAAGCACAGATACGCAGTATTTT
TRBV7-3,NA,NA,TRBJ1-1,CASSLARVATEAFF,TGTGCCAGCAGCTTAGCCAGGGTGGCCACTGAAGCTTTCTTT
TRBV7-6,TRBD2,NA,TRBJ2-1,CASSLARTSGISYNEQFF,TGTGCCAGCAGCTTAGCGCGCACTAGCGGGATCTCCTACAATGAGCAGTTCTTC
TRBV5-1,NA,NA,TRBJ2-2,CASSLAFAGDTGELFF,TGCGCCAGCAGCTTGGCCTTCGCGGGCGACACCGGGGAGCTGTTTTTT
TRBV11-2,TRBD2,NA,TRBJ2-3,CASYSGRGTDTQYF,TGTGCCAGCTATAGCGGGAGGGGCACAGATACGCAGTATTTT
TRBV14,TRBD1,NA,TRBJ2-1,CASSHRTGTGDNEQFF,TGTGCCAGCAGCCACAGAACCGGGACAGGGGATAATGAGCAGTTCTTC
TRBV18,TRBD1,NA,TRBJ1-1,CASSLGQGSTEAFF,TGTGCCAGCTCGCTGGGACAGGGGAGCACTGAAGCTTTCTTT
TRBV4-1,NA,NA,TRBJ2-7,CASSHPGYNYEQYF,TGCGCCAGCAGCCATCCAGGGTACAATTACGAGCAGTACTTC
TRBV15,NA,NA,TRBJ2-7,CATSTQREPYEQYF,TGTGCCACCAGCACTCAACGGGAGCCCTACGAGCAGTACTTC
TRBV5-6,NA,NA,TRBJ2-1,CASSLGQFDEQFF,TGTGCCAGCAGCTTGGGGCAGTTCGATGAGCAGTTCTTC
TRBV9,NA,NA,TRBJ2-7,CASSLRRDSLLYEQYF,TGTGCCAGCAGCCTCCGCCGGGACTCCCTCCTCTACGAGCAGTACTTC
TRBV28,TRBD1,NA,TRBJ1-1,CATRDRSGDWAFF,TGTGCCACCAGGGACAGATCAGGAGATTGGGCTTTCTTT
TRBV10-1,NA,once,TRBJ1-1,CASSESRQTEAFF,TGCGCCAGCAGTGAGTCGAGACAGACTGAAGCTTTCTTT
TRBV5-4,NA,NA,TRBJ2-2,CASSLDPESRGLFF,TGTGCCAGCAGCTTGGACCCCGAGTCTCGCGGGCTGTTTTTT
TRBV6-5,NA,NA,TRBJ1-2,CASRIKGDYYGYTF,TGTGCCAGCAGGATTAAGGGAGACTACTATGGCTACACCTTC
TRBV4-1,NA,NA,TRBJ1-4,CASSPFEQGEANEKLFF,TGCGCCAGCAGCCCGTTTGAGCAAGGGGAAGCTAATGAAAAACTGTTTTTT
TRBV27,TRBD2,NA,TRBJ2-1,CASSGTSASYNEQFF,TGTGCCAGCAGTGGGACTAGCGCCTCCTACAATGAGCAGTTCTTC
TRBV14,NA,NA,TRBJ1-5,CASSQGRGVVRQPQHF,TGTGCCAGCAGCCAAGGGCGGGGAGTAGTTCGTCAGCCCCAGCATTTT
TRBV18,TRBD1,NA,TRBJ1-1,CASSPDRVNTEAFF,TGTGCCAGCTCACCCGACAGGGTGAACACTGAAGCTTTCTTT
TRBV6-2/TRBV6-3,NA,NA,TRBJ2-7,CASSYPLHLRSNTYEQYF,TGTGCCAGCAGTTACCCCCTGCACTTGAGGTCAAACACCTACGAGCAGTACTTC
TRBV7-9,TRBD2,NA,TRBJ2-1,CASSLGLAAYNEQFF,TGTGCCAGCAGCTTAGGACTAGCGGCCTACAATGAGCAGTTCTTC
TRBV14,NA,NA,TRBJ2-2,CASSSELTTGELFF,TGTGCCAGCAGTAGCGAGCTCACCACCGGGGAGCTGTTTTTT
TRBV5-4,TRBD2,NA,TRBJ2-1,CASSLETSGGDQFF,TGTGCCAGCAGCTTGGAGACTAGCGGGGGAGACCAGTTCTTC
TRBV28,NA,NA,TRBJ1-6,CASSLDGAGTPLHF,TGTGCCAGCAGTTTAGATGGGGCAGGGACACCCCTCCACTTT
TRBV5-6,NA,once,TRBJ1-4,CASSPLKGQNEKLFF,TGTGCCAGCAGCCCGCTTAAGGGGCAGAATGAAAAACTGTTTTTT